This T cell receptor beta chain was observed in a study of regulatory T cells in long-lasting Graves disease. Study overall: Positive TSH receptor antibodies alongside over 5 years of antithyroid drugs were what marked Graves' disease as persistent.

The time point here: persistent/refractory GD, antithyroid drugs over 5 years with positive TRAb. PBMC-derived RNA was used for the TCR library. Diagnosis followed American Thyroid Association guidelines for Graves' disease. Sequencing libraries for TCR beta were prepared with iRepertoire HTBI primers and Arm-PCR of CDR3 regions. TCRdb called the multiplex PCR reads again in MiXCR, with one record for every CDR3 protein. The repertoire holds about 660,000 distinct CDR3 sequences, with about 30% as singletons. V shed 6 bases and J 8 bases; nucleotides not matched to a gene: 17. The CDR3 is made up of 16 amino acids. The germline CDR1 and CDR2 sequences are DFQATT and SNEGSKA (reference sequence). As regards this clonotype: The antigen is unknown.

The study's findings and limits: Preferential use of TRBV28, TRBJ1-2 and TRBJ2-5 was seen in persistent disease. Public clonotype sharing was higher in persistent than newly diagnosed patients.

This rearrangement joins TRBV20-1 to TRBJ2-1; TRBD2 matches 9 bases. The sample consisted of peripheral blood mononuclear cells (PBMCs), taken when the disease was refractory, from a patient treated with antithyroid drugs. The sequence was obtained from a female donor with Graves disease. The CDR3 bases are TGCAGTGCCGAGACTAGCGGCCCAAACGCAGGGGATGAGCAGTTCTTC. Its translation is CSAETSGPNAGDEQFF.